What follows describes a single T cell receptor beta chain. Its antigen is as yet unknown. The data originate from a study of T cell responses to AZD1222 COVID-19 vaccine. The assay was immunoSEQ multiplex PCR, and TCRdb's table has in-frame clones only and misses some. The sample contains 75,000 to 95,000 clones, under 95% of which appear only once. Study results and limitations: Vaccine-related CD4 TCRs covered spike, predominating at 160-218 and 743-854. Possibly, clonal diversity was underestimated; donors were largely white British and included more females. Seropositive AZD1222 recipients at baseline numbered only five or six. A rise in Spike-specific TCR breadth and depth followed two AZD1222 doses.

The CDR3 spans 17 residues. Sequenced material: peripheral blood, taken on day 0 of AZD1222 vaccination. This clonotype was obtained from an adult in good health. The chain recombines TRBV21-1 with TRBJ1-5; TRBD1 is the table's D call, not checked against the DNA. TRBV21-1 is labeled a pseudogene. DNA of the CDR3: TGTGCCAGCAGCGTACCCGGGACAGGGCCGAGCAATCAGCCCCAGCATTTT. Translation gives CASSVPGTGPSNQPQHF.